This passage covers 14 T cell receptor beta chains from one sample sequenced in a study of naive and memory T cell subsets. An equimolar mix of two oligonucleotides served as the beta constant-region primer for TRBC1 and TRBC2. Each CDR3 protein gets one entry after TCRdb re-called the UMI-ligation and nested PCR reads with MiXCR. The sample includes 120,000 to 150,000 distinct CDR3 sequences, more than 15% of them seen just once. The material sequenced was naive CD4+ T cells from blood. The receptors here all came from a human donor in good health.

This clonotype occurred a few times. The chain employs TRBV15 and TRBJ2-2; either TRBD1 or TRBD2 may fit D (5 bases each). Trimming cost V 1 base and J 5 bases, with 14 bases left between them. The CDR3 has 16 amino acids. The germline V gene has CDR1 LNHNV and CDR2 YYDKDF (reference sequence). Written as DNA, the CDR3 is TGTGCCACCAGCAGAGGGGGGTTTGAAGGAACCGGGGAGCTGTTTTTT. As protein: CATSRGGFEGTGELFF.

For the CDR3, the DNA is TGCAGTGCTCGTGAAGCGGGAGGTAGTAGCTCCTACAATGAGCAGTTCTTC. Its protein product is CSAREAGGSSSYNEQFF. This chain links TRBV20-1 with TRBJ2-1; 9 nucleotides match TRBD2. Germline CDR1 is DFQATT and CDR2 is SNEGSKA (reference sequence). The J segment lost 0 bases and the V segment lost 5 bases, leaving 11 bases of the junction unmatched. The CDR3 loop spans 17 amino acids.

This clonotype was found a few times. The chain employs TRBV27 and TRBJ1-1, with a possible D match to TRBD1 (6 bases). The CDR3 has 13 residues. V lost 7 bases and J lost 8, with 17 bases in between. The germline gives CDR1 MNHEY, CDR2 SMNVEV (reference sequence). CDR3 amino acids: CASKTSTGQEAFF. CDR3 sequence (DNA): TGTGCCAGCAAGACGAGTACAGGACAGGAAGCTTTCTTT.

The V gene is TRBV6-5, the J gene TRBJ2-5; 10 nucleotides agree with TRBD1. The germline gives CDR1 MNHEY, CDR2 SVGAGI. V lost 4 bases, J lost 5 bases, and 7 bases stayed unmatched. The CDR3 runs 15 residues. The DNA for the CDR3 is TGTGCCAGCAGTTCCTGGGGACAGGGGATCGAGACCCAGTACTTC. Amino acids: CASSSWGQGIETQYF.

This clonotype was seen a handful of times. This chain joins TRBV3-1 and TRBJ2-1; D is unclear. The CDR3 consists of 15 residues. The V end lost 5 bases, the J end lost 2 bases, and 13 bases lay between the germline ends. CDR1 and CDR2 (germline): LGHDT, YNNKEL (reference sequence). CDR3 DNA sequence: TGTGCCAGCAGCTTAACCGGCTCCCCCTACAATGAGCAGTTCTTC. This codes for CASSLTGSPYNEQFF.

This chain uses TRBV12-3 or TRBV12-4 with TRBJ1-3; D might be TRBD1 (5 bases). The CDR3 is 17 residues long. The ends were cut back, 6 bases at V and 2 bases at J, with 20 bases in the middle. The CDR3 DNA sequence: TGTGCCAGCAGCCGGGACGGAGCTTACCGGACTGGAAACACCATATATTTT. Translated: CASSRDGAYRTGNTIYF.

The V and J genes are TRBV28 and TRBJ2-4; D may be TRBD1 (5 bases). V was clipped by 5 bases and J by 9 bases, with 8 bases between them. There are 11 residues in the CDR3. The germline V gene encodes CDR1 MDHEN and CDR2 SYDVKM. For the CDR3, the DNA is TGTGCCAGCAGTGATAGGGGCATTCAGTACTTC. It encodes CASSDRGIQYF.

The CDR3 bases are TGTGCCAGCAGCTTGTGGTGGCAAGAGACCCAGTACTTC. As protein: CASSLWWQETQYF. The rearrangement joins TRBV7-2 to TRBJ2-5; D ambiguous. V was clipped by 3 bases and J by 2 bases, with 7 bases between them. There are 13 residues in the CDR3. Germline-derived CDR1 and CDR2 are SGHTA and FQGNSA.

The rearrangement links TRBV6-2 or TRBV6-3 to TRBJ2-4, with 7 nucleotides matching TRBD1. The germline V gene encodes CDR1 MNHEY and CDR2 SVGEGT. The CDR3 has 12 residues. V trimming: 7 bases; J trimming: 4 bases; junction bases outside the gene matches: 1. The DNA of the CDR3 is TGTGCCAGCAAACAGGGGAAAAACATTCAGTACTTC. Translation gives CASKQGKNIQYF.

This clonotype showed up just a few times. The V gene is TRBV6-2 or TRBV6-3, the J gene TRBJ2-2; 9 positions match TRBD2. Germline loops: CDR1 MNHEY, CDR2 SVGEGT. The CDR3 loop spans 15 amino acids. Losses at the gene ends were 0 bases for V and 5 bases for J; bases not matched to a gene: 1. The CDR3 spells CASSYSTSGTGELFF. In DNA, the CDR3 is TGTGCCAGCAGTTACTCTACTAGCGGGACCGGGGAGCTGTTTTTT.

The chain joins TRBV2 to TRBJ2-1, with TRBD2 identical over 8 bases. The CDR3 consists of 15 residues. Germline CDR1 SNHLY, CDR2 FYNNEI. V trimming: 2 bases; J trimming: 5 bases; junction bases outside the gene matches: 5. The CDR3 loop is CASSERLASNNEQFF. The CDR3 DNA reads as TGTGCCAGCAGTGAAAGACTAGCGTCAAACAATGAGCAGTTCTTC.

This clonotype turned up a few times. This chain uses TRBV24-1 with TRBJ2-7; 8 nucleotides match TRBD2. CDR3 length equals 19 residues. Per the germline V gene, CDR1 is KGHDR and CDR2 is SFDVKD. J gave up 3 bases and V 4 bases, and 19 bases lay outside the gene matches. The CDR3 spells CATSDHRTSMAPTCYEQYF. The CDR3 nucleotides are TGTGCCACCAGTGACCACCGGACTAGCATGGCCCCCACCTGCTACGAGCAGTACTTC.

CDR3 sequence: CASSYSRGSETQYF. For the CDR3, the DNA is TGTGCCAGCAGTTACTCGAGGGGTTCAGAGACCCAGTACTTC. The chain employs TRBV6-5 and TRBJ2-5, with D perhaps assigned TRBD1 or TRBD2 (5 bases each). CDR3 size: 14 residues. Germline CDR1 is MNHEY and CDR2 is SVGAGI. Trimming stripped 0 bases from V and 4 bases from J, with 9 bases between.

This clonotype has just a few counts. The rearrangement links TRBV5-3 to TRBJ2-3; 14 nucleotides agree with TRBD2. TRBV5-3 is recorded as an ORF, its role being uncertain. This CDR3 spans 17 amino acids. The J segment lost 3 bases and the V segment lost 1 base, leaving 4 bases of the junction unmatched. For the CDR3, the DNA is TGTGCCAGAAGCTTGCGGACTAGCGGGAGGCTTACAGATACGCAGTATTTT. Translated: CARSLRTSGRLTDTQYF.